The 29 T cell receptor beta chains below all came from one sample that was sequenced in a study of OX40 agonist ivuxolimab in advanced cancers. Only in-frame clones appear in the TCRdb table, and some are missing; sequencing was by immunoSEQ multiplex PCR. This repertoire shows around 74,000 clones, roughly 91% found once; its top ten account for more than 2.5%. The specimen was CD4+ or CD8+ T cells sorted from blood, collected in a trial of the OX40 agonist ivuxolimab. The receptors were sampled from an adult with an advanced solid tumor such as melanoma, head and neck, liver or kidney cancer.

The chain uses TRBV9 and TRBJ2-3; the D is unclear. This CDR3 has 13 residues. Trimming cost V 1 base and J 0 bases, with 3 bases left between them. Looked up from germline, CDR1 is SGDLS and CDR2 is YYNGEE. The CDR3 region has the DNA TGTGCCAGCAGCGTAATGAGCACAGATACGCAGTATTTT. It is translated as CASSVMSTDTQYF.

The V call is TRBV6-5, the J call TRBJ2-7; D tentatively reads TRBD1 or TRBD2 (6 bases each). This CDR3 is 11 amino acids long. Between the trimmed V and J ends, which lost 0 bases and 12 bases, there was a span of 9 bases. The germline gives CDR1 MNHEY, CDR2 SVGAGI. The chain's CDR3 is CASSYSGGTYF. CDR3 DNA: TGTGCCAGCAGTTACTCAGGGGGGACGTACTTC.

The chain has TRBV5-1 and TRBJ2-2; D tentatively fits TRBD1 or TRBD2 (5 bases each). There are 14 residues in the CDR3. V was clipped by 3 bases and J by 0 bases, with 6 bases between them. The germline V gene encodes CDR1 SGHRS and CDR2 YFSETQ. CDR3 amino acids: CASSWGTNTGELFF. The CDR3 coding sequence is TGCGCCAGCAGCTGGGGGACGAACACCGGGGAGCTGTTTTTT.

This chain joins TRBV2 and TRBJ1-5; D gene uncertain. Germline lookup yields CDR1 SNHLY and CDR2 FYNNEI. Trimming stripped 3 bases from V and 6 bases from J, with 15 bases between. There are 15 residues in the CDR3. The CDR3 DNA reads TGTGCCAGCAGTGATGGCGCAACAATGGGTCAGCCCCAGCATTTT. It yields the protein CASSDGATMGQPQHF.

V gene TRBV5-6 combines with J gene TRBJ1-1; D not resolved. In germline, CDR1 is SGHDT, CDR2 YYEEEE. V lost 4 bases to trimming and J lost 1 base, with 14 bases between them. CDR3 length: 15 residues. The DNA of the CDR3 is TGTGCCAGCAGCGCCTACCTCAAAAAGAACACTGAAGCTTTCTTT. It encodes CASSAYLKKNTEAFF.

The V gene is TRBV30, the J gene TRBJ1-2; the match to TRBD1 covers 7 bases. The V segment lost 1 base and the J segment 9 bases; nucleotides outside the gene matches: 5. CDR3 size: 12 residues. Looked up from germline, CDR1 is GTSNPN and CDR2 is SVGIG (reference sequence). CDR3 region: CAWSEQGMSYTF. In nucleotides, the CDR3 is TGTGCCTGGAGTGAACAGGGGATGAGCTACACCTTC.

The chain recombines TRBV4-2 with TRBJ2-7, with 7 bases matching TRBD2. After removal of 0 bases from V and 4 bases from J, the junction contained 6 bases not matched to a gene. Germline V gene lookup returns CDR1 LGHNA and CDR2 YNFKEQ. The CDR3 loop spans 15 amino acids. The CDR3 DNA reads TGTGCCAGCAGCCAAGATGGCGGGAGAGGGTACGAGCAGTACTTC. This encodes CASSQDGGRGYEQYF.

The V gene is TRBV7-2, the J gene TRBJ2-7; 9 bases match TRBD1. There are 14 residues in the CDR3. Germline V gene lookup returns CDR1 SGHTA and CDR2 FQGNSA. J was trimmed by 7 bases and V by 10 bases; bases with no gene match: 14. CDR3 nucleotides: TGTGCCAACAGTCAGGGGACAGGGAGCAGGGAGCAGTACTTC. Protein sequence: CANSQGTGSREQYF.

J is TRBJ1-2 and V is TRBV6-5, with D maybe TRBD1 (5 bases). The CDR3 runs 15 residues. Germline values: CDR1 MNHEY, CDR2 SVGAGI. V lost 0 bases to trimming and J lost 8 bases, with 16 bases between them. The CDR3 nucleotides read TGTGCCAGCAGTTACTCCGGGGGGACCTTCGGGGGCTACACCTTC. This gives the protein CASSYSGGTFGGYTF.

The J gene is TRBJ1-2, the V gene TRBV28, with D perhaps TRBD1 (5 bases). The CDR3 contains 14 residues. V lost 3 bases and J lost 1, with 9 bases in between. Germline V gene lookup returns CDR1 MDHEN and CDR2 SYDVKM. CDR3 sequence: CASSFWGSNYGYTF. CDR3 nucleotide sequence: TGTGCCAGCAGTTTTTGGGGGAGTAACTATGGCTACACCTTC.

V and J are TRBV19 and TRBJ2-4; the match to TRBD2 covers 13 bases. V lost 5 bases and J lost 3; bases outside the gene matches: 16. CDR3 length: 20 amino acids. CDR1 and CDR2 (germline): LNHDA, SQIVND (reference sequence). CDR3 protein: CASSPPPGLAGSSVKNIQYF. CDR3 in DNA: TGTGCCAGTAGTCCACCCCCGGGACTAGCGGGGTCCTCAGTCAAAAACATTCAGTACTTC.

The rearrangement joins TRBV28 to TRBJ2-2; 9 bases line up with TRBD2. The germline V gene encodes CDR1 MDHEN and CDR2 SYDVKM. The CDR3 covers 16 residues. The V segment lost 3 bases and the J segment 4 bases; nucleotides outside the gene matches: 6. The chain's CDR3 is CASSFQGLAGTGELFF. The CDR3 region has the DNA TGTGCCAGCAGTTTTCAGGGACTAGCTGGCACCGGGGAGCTGTTTTTT.

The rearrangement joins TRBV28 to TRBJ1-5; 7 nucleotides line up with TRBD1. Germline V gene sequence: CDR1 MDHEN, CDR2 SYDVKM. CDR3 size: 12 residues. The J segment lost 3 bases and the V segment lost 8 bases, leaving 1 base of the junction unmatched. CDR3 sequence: CASDRDNQPQHF. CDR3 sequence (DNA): TGTGCCAGCGACAGGGACAATCAGCCCCAGCATTTT.

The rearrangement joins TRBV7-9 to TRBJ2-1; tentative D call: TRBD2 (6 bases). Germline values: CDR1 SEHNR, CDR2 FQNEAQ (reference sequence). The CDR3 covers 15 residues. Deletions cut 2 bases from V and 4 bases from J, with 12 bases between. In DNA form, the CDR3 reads TGTGCCAGCAGCTTATCCCAGCGGGTATACAATGAGCAGTTCTTC. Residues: CASSLSQRVYNEQFF.

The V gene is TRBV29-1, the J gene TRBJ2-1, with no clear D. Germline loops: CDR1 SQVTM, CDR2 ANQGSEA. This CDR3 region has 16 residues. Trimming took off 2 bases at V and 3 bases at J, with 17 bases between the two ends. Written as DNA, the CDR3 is TGCAGCGTTGAATCGCGGCTACCGTTAGGCTACAATGAGCAGTTCTTC. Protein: CSVESRLPLGYNEQFF.

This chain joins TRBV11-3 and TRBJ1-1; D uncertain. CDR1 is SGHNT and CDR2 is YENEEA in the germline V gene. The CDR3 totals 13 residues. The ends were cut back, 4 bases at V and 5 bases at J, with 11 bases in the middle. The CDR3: CASSSTFSTEAFF. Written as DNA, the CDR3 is TGTGCCAGCAGCTCCACCTTTAGTACTGAAGCTTTCTTT.

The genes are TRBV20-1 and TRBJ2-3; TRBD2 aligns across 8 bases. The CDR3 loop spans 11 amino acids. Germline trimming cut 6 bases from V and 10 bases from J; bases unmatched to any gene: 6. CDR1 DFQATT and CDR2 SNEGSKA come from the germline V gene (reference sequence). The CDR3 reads CSAYSGEAQYF. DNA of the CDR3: TGCAGTGCCTATAGCGGGGAGGCGCAGTATTTT.

The CDR3 here is CSSLEVTEAFF. The DNA of the CDR3 is TGCAGCTCCCTCGAGGTAACTGAAGCTTTCTTT. The chain links TRBV29-1 to TRBJ1-1; D gene uncertain. Germline V CDR1 and CDR2: SQVTM, ANQGSEA. V was pared by 8 bases and J by 5 bases, with 12 bases between. This CDR3 spans 11 amino acids.

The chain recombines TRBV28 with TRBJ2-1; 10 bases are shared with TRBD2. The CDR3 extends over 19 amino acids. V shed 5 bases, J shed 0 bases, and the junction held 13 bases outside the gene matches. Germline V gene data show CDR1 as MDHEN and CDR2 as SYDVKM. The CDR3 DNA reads TGTGCCAGCAGTCTGACTAGCGGGTTTTTCTTGAGCTCCTACAATGAGCAGTTCTTC. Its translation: CASSLTSGFFLSSYNEQFF.

This CDR3 is CASSGEGARGTEAFF. In nucleotides, the CDR3 is TGTGCCAGCAGTGGAGAGGGGGCGAGGGGCACTGAAGCTTTCTTT. The chain joins TRBV6-5 to TRBJ1-1, with 7 positions matching TRBD1. The germline V gene has CDR1 MNHEY and CDR2 SVGAGI. The length of the CDR3 is 15 residues. J lost 4 bases, V lost 5 bases, and 10 bases had no gene match.

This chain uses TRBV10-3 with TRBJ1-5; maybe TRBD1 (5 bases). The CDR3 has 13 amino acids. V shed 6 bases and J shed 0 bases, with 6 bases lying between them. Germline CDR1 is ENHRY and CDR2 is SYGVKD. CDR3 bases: TGTGCCATCAGCGACAGTAGCAATCAGCCCCAGCATTTT. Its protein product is CAISDSSNQPQHF.

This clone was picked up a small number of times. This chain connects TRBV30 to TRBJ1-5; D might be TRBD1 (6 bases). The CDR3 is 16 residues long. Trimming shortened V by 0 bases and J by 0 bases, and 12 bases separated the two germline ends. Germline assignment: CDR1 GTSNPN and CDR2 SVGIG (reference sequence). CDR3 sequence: CAWSVQGWYSNQPQHF. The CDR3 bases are TGTGCCTGGAGTGTACAGGGTTGGTATAGCAATCAGCCCCAGCATTTT.

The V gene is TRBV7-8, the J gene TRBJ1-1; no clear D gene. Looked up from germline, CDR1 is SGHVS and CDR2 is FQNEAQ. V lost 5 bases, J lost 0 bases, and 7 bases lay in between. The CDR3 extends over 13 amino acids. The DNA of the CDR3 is TGTGCCAGCAGCCTCGTCCTGAACACTGAAGCTTTCTTT. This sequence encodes CASSLVLNTEAFF. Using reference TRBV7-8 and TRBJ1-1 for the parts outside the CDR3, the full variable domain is GAGVSQSPRYKVAKRGQDVALRCDPISGHVSLFWYQQALGQGPEFLTYFQNEAQLDKSGLPSDRFFAERPEGSVSTLKIQRTQQEDSAVYLCASSLVLNTEAFFGQGTRLTVV.

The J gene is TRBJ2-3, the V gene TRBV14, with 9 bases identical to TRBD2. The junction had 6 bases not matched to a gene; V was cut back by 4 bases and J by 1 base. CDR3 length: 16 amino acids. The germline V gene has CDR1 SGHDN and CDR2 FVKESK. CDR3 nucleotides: TGTGCCAGCAGCCCCAAGCGGGGGGCCGGCACAGATACGCAGTATTTT. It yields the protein CASSPKRGAGTDTQYF.

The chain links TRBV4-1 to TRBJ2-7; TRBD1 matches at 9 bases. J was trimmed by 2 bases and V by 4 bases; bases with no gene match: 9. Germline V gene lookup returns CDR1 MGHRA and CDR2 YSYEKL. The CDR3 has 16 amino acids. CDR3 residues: CASSRSPGQGTYEQYF. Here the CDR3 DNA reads TGCGCCAGCAGCCGGTCACCGGGACAGGGAACCTACGAGCAGTACTTC.

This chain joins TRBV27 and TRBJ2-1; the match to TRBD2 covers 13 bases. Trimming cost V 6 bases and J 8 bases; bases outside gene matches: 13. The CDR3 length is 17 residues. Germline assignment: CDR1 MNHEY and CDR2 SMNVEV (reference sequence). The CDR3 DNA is TGTGCCAGCAGACCTCCCCTGGGACTAGCGGGGATCGATGAGCAGTTCTTC. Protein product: CASRPPLGLAGIDEQFF.

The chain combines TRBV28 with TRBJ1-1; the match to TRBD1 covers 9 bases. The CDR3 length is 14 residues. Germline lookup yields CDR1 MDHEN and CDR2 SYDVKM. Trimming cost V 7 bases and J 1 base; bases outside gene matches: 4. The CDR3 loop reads CASKTGGKNTEAFF. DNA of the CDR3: TGTGCCAGCAAGACAGGGGGGAAGAACACTGAAGCTTTCTTT.

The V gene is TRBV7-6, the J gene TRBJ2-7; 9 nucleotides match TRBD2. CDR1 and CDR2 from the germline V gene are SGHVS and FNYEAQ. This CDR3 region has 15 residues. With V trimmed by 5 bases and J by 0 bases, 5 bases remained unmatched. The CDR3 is CASSLWTSASYEQYF. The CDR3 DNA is TGTGCCAGCAGCCTATGGACTAGCGCCTCCTACGAGCAGTACTTC.

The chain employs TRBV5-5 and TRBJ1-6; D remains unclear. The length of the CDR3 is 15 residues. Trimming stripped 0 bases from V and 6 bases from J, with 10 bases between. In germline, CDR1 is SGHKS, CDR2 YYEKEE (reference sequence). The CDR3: CASSLGPTGNSPLHF. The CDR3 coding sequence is TGTGCCAGCAGCTTGGGGCCCACTGGTAATTCACCCCTCCACTTT. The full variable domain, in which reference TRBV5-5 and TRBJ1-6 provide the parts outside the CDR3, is DAGVTQSPTHLIKTRGQQVTLRCSPISGHKSVSWYQQVLGQGPQFIFQYYEKEERGRGNFPDRFSARQFPNYSSELNVNALLLGDSALYLCASSLGPTGNSPLHFGNGTRLTVT.